These 7 T cell receptor beta chains were all obtained from the same sample, sequenced in a study of T cells after yellow fever vaccination. From the 5' RACE reads, TCRdb called clonotypes with MiXCR, one entry per CDR3 protein. Among 250,000 to 350,000 distinct CDR3 sequences listed, around 8.6% were seen once. The material sequenced was CD4+ T cells sorted from PBMCs, taken 5 days after the yellow fever booster vaccination. The source of these receptors is a man aged 18 to 30 who received the YFV17D yellow fever vaccine.

The genes are TRBV24-1 and TRBJ1-2; tentatively, D is TRBD1 (5 bases). The CDR3 sequence is 16 residues long. Trimming removed 9 bases from V and 4 bases from J, with 23 bases in between. Germline V gene sequence: CDR1 KGHDR, CDR2 SFDVKD. The CDR3, as DNA: TGTGCCACCCTGGCACAGGTCAAGTCCCTCTCCTATGGCTACACCTTC. Protein product: CATLAQVKSLSYGYTF.

J is TRBJ2-2 and V is TRBV18; D perhaps matches TRBD2 (6 bases). V shed 4 bases and J shed 2 bases, with 14 bases lying between them. CDR3 length: 16 residues. CDR1 is KGHSH, CDR2 LQKENI, per germline. For the CDR3, the DNA is TGTGCCAGCTCACGCGCCCAGGGACTCAACACCGGGGAGCTGTTTTTT. Translating gives CASSRAQGLNTGELFF.

The rearrangement links TRBV5-1 to TRBJ2-5, with D possibly TRBD1 on 7 matching bases. CDR3 length: 16 residues. Per the germline V gene, CDR1 is SGHRS and CDR2 is YFSETQ. V was shortened by 0 bases and J by 7 bases, with 19 bases between the two germline ends. The CDR3 sequence: CASSLGTGQGAGTQYF. DNA for the CDR3: TGCGCCAGCAGCTTGGGGACAGGCCAAGGAGCGGGGACCCAGTACTTC. The full variable domain, in which reference TRBV5-1 and TRBJ2-5 provide the parts outside the CDR3, is KAGVTQTPRYLIKTRGQQVTLSCSPISGHRSVSWYQQTPGQGLQFLFEYFSETQRNKGNFPGRFSGRQFSNSRSEMNVSTLELGDSALYLCASSLGTGQGAGTQYFGPGTRLLVL.

This clonotype was observed a few times. The chain uses TRBV4-3 and TRBJ2-1, with TRBD2 identical over 15 bases. Losses at the gene ends were 0 bases for V and 8 bases for J; bases not matched to a gene: 8. This CDR3 is 18 amino acids long. The germline V gene has CDR1 LGHNA and CDR2 YSLEER. CDR3 DNA: TGCGCCAGCAGCCAAGACCCCGGACTAGCGGGGGGGCCGGATGAGCAGTTCTTC. This codes for CASSQDPGLAGGPDEQFF.

This clonotype was observed at least ten times. The chain employs TRBV20-1 and TRBJ2-1; 11 bases line up with TRBD2. The V gene end was trimmed by 8 bases and the J gene end by 0 bases; junction bases not matched to a gene: 15. The CDR3 length is 18 residues. Germline CDR1 is DFQATT and CDR2 is SNEGSKA (reference sequence). CDR3 amino acids: CSPVRLAGGRSSYNEQFF. CDR3 coding DNA: TGCAGTCCCGTCAGGCTAGCGGGGGGCCGGAGCTCCTACAATGAGCAGTTCTTC.

This clonotype appeared a few times. The J gene is TRBJ1-5, the V gene TRBV27; D ambiguous. Germline V gene data show CDR1 as MNHEY and CDR2 as SMNVEV (reference sequence). The length of the CDR3 is 14 residues. Trimming shortened V by 6 bases and J by 0 bases, and 9 bases separated the two germline ends. CDR3 DNA: TGTGCCAGCAGCCCCAACAGTAGCAATCAGCCCCAGCATTTT. Translated: CASSPNSSNQPQHF.

CDR3 residues: CASSFREAGELFF. The DNA of the CDR3 is TGTGCCAGCAGCTTTAGGGAGGCCGGGGAGCTGTTTTTT. The chain employs TRBV7-2 and TRBJ2-2, with TRBD2 as a possible D gene (6 bases). Germline V CDR1 and CDR2: SGHTA, FQGNSA. This CDR3 has 13 residues. Trimming shortened V by 3 bases and J by 6 bases, and 8 bases separated the two germline ends.